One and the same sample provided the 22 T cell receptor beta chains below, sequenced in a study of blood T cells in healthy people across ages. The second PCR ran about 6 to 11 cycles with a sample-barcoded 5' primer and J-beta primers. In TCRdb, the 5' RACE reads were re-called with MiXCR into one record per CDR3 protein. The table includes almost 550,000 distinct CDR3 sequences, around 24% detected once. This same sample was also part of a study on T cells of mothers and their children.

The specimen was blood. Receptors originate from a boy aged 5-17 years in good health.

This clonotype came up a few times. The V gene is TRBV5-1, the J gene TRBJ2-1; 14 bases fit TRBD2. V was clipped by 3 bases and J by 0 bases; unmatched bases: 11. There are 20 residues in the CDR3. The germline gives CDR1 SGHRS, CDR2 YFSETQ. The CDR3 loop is CASSSTGTSGGDGSYNEQFF. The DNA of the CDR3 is TGCGCCAGCAGCTCGACCGGGACTAGCGGGGGAGACGGCTCCTACAATGAGCAGTTCTTC.

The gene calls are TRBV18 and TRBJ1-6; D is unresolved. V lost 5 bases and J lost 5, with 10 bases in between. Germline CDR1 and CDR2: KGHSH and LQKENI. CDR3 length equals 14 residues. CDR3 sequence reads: CASSTGGNNSPLHF. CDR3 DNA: TGTGCCAGCTCAACTGGAGGGAATAATTCACCCCTCCACTTT.

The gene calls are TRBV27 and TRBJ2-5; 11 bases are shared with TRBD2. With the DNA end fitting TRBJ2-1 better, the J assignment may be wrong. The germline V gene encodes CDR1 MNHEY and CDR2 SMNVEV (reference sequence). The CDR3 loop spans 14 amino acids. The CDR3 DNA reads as TGTGCCAGCAGTAGACTAGCGGGGTTCTATGAGCAGTTCTTC. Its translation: CASSRLAGFYEQFF.

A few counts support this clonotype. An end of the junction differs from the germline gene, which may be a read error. CDR3 residues: CAGSLFGPSSYNEQFF. The CDR3 bases are TGCGCCGGCAGCTTGTTCGGTCCTAGCTCCTACAATGAGCAGTTCTTC. The chain couples TRBV5-1 to TRBJ2-1; no reliable D call. CDR1 and CDR2 from the germline V gene are SGHRS and YFSETQ. The length of the CDR3 is 16 residues.

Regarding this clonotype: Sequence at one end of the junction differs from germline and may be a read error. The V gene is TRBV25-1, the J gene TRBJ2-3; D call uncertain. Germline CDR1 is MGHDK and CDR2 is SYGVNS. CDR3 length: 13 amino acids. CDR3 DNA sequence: TGTGCCAGCAGTGAATCCAGCAGAGATACGCAGTATTTT. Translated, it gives CASSESSRDTQYF. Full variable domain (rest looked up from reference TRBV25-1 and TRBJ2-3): EADIYQTPRYLVIGTGKKITLECSQTMGHDKMYWYQQDPGMELHLIHYSYGVNSTEKGDLSSESTVSRIRTEHFPLTLESARPSHTSQYLCASSESSRDTQYFGPGTRLTVL.

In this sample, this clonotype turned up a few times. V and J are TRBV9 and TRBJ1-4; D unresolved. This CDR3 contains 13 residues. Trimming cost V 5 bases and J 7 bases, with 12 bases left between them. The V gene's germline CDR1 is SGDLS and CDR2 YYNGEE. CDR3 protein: CASRAPGSEKLFF. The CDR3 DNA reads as TGTGCCAGCAGGGCTCCCGGTTCTGAAAAACTGTTTTTT.

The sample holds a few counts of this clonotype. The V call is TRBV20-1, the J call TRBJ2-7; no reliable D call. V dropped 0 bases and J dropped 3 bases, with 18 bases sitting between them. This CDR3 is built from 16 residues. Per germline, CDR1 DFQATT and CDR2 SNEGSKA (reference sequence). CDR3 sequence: CSARDFIASSFYEQYF. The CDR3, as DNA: TGCAGTGCTAGAGATTTTATTGCCAGTAGTTTCTACGAGCAGTACTTC.

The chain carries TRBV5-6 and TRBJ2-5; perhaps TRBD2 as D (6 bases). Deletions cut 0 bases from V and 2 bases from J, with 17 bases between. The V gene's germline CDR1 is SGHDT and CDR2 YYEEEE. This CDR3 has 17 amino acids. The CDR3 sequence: CASSLAGVREHQETQYF. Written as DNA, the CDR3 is TGTGCCAGCAGCTTGGCGGGGGTCAGGGAGCATCAAGAGACCCAGTACTTC.

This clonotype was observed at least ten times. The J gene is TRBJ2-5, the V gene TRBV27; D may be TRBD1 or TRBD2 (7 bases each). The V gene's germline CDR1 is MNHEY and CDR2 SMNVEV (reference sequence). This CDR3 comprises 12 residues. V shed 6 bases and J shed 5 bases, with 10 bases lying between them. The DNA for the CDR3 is TGTGCCAGCAGGCAGGGGGGGGAGACCCAGTACTTC. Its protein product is CASRQGGETQYF.

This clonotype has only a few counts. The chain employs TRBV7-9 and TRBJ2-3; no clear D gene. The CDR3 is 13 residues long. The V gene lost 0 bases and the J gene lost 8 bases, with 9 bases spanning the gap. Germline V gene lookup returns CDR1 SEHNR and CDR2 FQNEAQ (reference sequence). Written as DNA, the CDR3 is TGTGCCAGCAGCTTAGCCACCATGAGTACGCAGTATTTT. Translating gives CASSLATMSTQYF.

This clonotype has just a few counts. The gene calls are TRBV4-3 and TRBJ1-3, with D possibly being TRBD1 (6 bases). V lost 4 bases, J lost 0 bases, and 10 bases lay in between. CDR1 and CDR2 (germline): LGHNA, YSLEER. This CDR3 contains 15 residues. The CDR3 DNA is TGCGCCAGCAGCCCGGGGGCTAGCTCTGGAAACACCATATATTTT. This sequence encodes CASSPGASSGNTIYF.

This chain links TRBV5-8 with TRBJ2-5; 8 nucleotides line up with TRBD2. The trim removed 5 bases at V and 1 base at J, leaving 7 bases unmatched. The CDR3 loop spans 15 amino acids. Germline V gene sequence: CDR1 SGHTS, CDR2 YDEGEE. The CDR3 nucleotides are TGTGCCAGCAGACGGGAGGGAATTAGCCAAGAGACCCAGTACTTC. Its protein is CASRREGISQETQYF.

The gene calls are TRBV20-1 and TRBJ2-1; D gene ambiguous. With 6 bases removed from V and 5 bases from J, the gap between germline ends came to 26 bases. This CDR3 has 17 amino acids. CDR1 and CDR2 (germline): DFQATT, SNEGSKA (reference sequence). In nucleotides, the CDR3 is TGCAGTGCCCGAAAGACCCAAGCTCTTCGGAAGCACAATGAGCAGTTCTTC. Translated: CSARKTQALRKHNEQFF.

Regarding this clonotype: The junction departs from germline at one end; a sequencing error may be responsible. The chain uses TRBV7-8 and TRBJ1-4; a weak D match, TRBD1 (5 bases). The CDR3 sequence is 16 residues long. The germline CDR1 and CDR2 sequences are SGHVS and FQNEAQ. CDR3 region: CASSSDRRTGNGKLFF. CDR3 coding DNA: TGCGCCAGCAGCTCCGACAGACGCACGGGCAATGGAAAACTGTTTTTT.

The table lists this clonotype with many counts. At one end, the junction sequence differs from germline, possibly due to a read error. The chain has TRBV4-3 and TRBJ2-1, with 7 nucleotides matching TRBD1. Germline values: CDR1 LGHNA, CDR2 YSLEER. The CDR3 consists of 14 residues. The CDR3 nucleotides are TGTGCCAGCAGCCGGGACAGTTCCTACAATGAGCAGTTCTTC. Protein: CASSRDSSYNEQFF.

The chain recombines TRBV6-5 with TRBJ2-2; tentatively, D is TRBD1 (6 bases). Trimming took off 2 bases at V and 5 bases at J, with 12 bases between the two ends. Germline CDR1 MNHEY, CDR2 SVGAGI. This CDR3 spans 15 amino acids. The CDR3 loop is CASSYQTGKTGELFF. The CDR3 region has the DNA TGTGCCAGCAGTTACCAGACAGGAAAGACCGGGGAGCTGTTTTTT.

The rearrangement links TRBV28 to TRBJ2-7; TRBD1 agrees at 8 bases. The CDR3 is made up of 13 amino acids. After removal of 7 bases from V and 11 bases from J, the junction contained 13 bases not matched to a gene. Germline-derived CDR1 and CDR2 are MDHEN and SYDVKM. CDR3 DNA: TGTGCCAGCACCACCTTCCAGGGGGCAGGGGAGTACTTC. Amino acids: CASTTFQGAGEYF.

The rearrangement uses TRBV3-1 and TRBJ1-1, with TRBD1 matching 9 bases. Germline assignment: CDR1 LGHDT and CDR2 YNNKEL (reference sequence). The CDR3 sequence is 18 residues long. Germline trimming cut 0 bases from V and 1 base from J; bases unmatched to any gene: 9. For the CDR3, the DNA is TGTGCCAGCAGCCAAGACCTCCCCGGGACAGGGACGAACACTGAAGCTTTCTTT. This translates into CASSQDLPGTGTNTEAFF. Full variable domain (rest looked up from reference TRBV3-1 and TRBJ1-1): DTAVSQTPKYLVTQMGNDKSIKCEQNLGHDTMYWYKQDSKKFLKIMFSYNNKELIINETVPNRFSPKSPDKAHLNLHINSLELGDSAVYFCASSQDLPGTGTNTEAFFGQGTRLTVV.

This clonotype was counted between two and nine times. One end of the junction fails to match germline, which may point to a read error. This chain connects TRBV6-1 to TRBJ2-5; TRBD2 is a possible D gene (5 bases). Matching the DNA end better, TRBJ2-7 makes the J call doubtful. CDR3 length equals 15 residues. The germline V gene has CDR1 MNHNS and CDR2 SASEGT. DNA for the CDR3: TGTGCCAGCAGGGAAGGTTGGGGAGACTCCTACGAGCAGTACTTC. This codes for CASREGWGDSYEQYF.

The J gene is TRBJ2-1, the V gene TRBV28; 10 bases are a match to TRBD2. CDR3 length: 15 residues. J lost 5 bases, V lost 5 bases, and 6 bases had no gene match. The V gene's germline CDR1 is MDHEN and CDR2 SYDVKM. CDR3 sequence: CASSITSGDNNEQFF. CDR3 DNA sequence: TGTGCCAGCAGTATCACTAGCGGGGACAACAATGAGCAGTTCTTC.

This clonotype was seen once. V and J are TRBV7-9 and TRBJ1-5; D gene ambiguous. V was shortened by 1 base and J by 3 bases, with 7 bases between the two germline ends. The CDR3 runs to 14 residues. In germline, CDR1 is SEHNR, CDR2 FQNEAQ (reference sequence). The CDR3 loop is CASSLVGFNQPQHF. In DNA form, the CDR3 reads TGTGCCAGCAGCTTAGTTGGCTTCAATCAGCCCCAGCATTTT.

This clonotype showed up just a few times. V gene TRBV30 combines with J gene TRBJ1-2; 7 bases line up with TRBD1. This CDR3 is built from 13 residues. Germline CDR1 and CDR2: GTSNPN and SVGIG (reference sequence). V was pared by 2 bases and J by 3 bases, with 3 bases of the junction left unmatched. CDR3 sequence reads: CAWSPGTDYGYTF. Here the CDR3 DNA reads TGTGCCTGGAGTCCTGGGACAGACTATGGCTACACCTTC.